This T cell receptor (beta chain) is from a study of blood T cell repertoires in COVID-19. The table came from immunoSEQ multiplex PCR; TCRdb's copy has only in-frame clones and leaves some out. The profile shows some 340,000 clones, 83% of them singletons. The germline V gene has CDR1 LNHDA and CDR2 SQIVND (reference sequence). The CDR3 is made up of 13 amino acids. V was trimmed by 4 bases and J by 3 bases, leaving 9 bases between them. Donors were grouped by their self-reported clinical history. The receptor was derived from a woman aged 50 to 60 who had recovered from COVID-19. The specimen sequenced was PBMCs or T cells enriched from blood (not recorded which). The chain combines TRBV19 with TRBJ1-1; D unresolved. The CDR3: CASSNSLHTEAFF. The CDR3 coding sequence is TGTGCCAGTAGTAACAGCCTTCACACTGAAGCTTTCTTT.